This TCR beta chain was recorded in a study of control samples from healthy donors and cancer patients (dated by TCRdb to the early 2020s). The library came from the immunoSEQ multiplex PCR assay. In its TCRdb copy, this immuneACCESS table keeps in-frame sequences only and misses some clones. Where compared with another copy, unresolved V genes explain less than half of these, and the others have no known cause. This sample is represented by some 150,000 clones; about 91% of them were singletons. In total, the top ten clones hold 3.2% of the sample. As to this clone: Its antigen specificity is not known. Base qualities are missing; no much larger clone stands one base away.

The V and J ends are trimmed by 4 bases and 0 bases, leaving 10 bases between them. Looking up the germline V gene (reference sequence) yields CDR1 LNHDA and CDR2 SQIVND. From the cysteine through the phenylalanine, the CDR3 covers 15 amino acids. Only the CDR3 DNA is retained, 45 bases long and in frame from the first base. Sequences were obtained from blood. This TCR was recovered from a man aged 30-40 years in good health. This sequence uses TRBV19 and TRBJ2-1; a confident D gene designation cannot be given. At the DNA level, the sequence is TGTGCCAGTAGTACAGGCTTTAGCTCCTACAATGAGCAGTTCTTC. It translates to CASSTGFSSYNEQFF.